This TCR beta chain was obtained from a study of CD8 T cells in Susac syndrome. The study, taken as a whole, reports: The number of individuals included in the study's TCR sequencing and HLA analysis was acknowledged as relatively small.

cDNA came from about 0.5 to 1 ug RNA primed by random hexamers. TCRdb redid the calling of the immunoSEQ multiplex PCR reads with MiXCR, one entry per CDR3 protein. Seen here are approximately 110,000 distinct CDR3 sequences, approximately 96% observed once, and the top ten hold 0.087%. With respect to this clonotype: No antigen is known for it.

Germline V gives CDR1 SGHNT, CDR2 YYREEE (reference sequence). Trimming took 0 bases from V and 10 from J, leaving 10 bases between them. This CDR3 is 12 amino acids long. TCR beta was sequenced from blood CD8+ and CD4+ T cells. Healthy donors, matched for age and sex, constituted the control group. Isolation of CD8+ and CD4+ T cells was performed negatively, whereas enrichment of TEMRA cells was done by FACS. Sequenced: CD4+ T cells from PBMCs. The origin of this receptor is a human donor in good health. The chain couples TRBV5-4 to TRBJ1-1; the D gene is possibly TRBD1 (5 bases). This CDR3 reads CASSLVGGAAFF. In nucleotides, the CDR3 is TGTGCCAGCAGCTTGGTGGGGGGTGCAGCTTTCTTT.